Below are 13 T cell receptor beta chains sequenced from a single sample in a study of cytomegalovirus exposure and HLA in healthy donors. PCR primers comprised 60 Vbeta and 13 Jbeta primers. TCRdb's table, derived via immunoSEQ multiplex PCR, lists solely in-frame clones and lacks some. In the table there are 85,000 to 100,000 clones, around 86% of which are singletons. Sequencing was performed on PBMCs. These receptors were taken from a man aged 25-45 years in good health and CMV-seropositive.

CDR3 sequence reads: CASSHETGGETQYF. CDR3 in DNA: TGTGCCAGCAGCCACGAGACAGGGGGGGAGACCCAGTACTTC. This chain links TRBV7-9 with TRBJ2-5; 9 nucleotides match TRBD1. The V segment lost 5 bases and the J segment 5 bases; nucleotides outside the gene matches: 6. The V gene's germline CDR1 is SEHNR and CDR2 FQNEAQ (reference sequence). This CDR3 has 14 amino acids.

This clone was counted once. This rearrangement joins TRBV28 to TRBJ1-2, with TRBD1 identical over 8 bases. CDR1 and CDR2 (germline): MDHEN, SYDVKM. This CDR3 comprises 13 residues. Trimming cost V 4 bases and J 4 bases; bases outside gene matches: 2. As DNA, the CDR3 is TGTGCCAGCAGTTGGGACAGGAGCTATGGCTACACCTTC. It yields the protein CASSWDRSYGYTF.

This clone was observed once. This chain links TRBV5-1 with TRBJ2-7; 12 positions match TRBD2. CDR1 and CDR2 from the germline V gene are SGHRS and YFSETQ. This CDR3 has 13 residues. The junction had 4 bases not matched to a gene; V was cut back by 7 bases and J by 5 bases. The chain's CDR3 is CASRLAGVDEQYF. The CDR3 DNA reads TGCGCCAGCCGACTAGCGGGAGTGGACGAGCAGTACTTC.

The CDR3 region is CAWAGTGYYGYTF. The CDR3 nucleotides read TGTGCCTGGGCGGGGACAGGGTACTATGGCTACACCTTC. The J gene is TRBJ1-2, the V gene TRBV30, with 9 nucleotides matching TRBD1. Germline V gene data show CDR1 as GTSNPN and CDR2 as SVGIG (reference sequence). V dropped 5 bases and J dropped 3; count of bases not matched to a gene: 4. The CDR3 consists of 13 residues. The full variable domain, in which reference TRBV30 and TRBJ1-2 provide the parts outside the CDR3, is SQTIHQWPATLVQPVGSPLSLECTVEGTSNPNLYWYRQAAGRGLQLLFYSVGIGQISSEVPQNLSASRPQDRQFILSSKKLLLSDSGFYLCAWAGTGYYGYTFGSGTRLTVV.

In its sample, this clone was seen once. V and J are TRBV2 and TRBJ2-3; D not certain. This CDR3 contains 14 residues. Deletions cut 4 bases from V and 4 bases from J, with 12 bases between. Germline CDR1 SNHLY, CDR2 FYNNEI. The CDR3 loop is CASSVSHRSDTQYF. The CDR3, as DNA: TGTGCCAGCAGTGTTTCCCACAGATCAGATACGCAGTATTTT.

The genes are TRBV5-1 and TRBJ1-1; D is ambiguous. CDR3 size: 13 residues. With 0 bases removed from V and 9 bases from J, the gap between germline ends came to 12 bases. Per the germline V gene, CDR1 is SGHRS and CDR2 is YFSETQ. CDR3 region: CASSLASGSQAFF. The CDR3 coding sequence is TGCGCCAGCAGCTTGGCCTCAGGATCCCAAGCTTTCTTT.

The gene calls are TRBV30 and TRBJ1-4, with D possibly matching TRBD1 (5 bases). This CDR3 comprises 14 residues. With 1 base removed from V and 3 bases from J, the gap between germline ends came to 9 bases. Looked up from germline, CDR1 is GTSNPN and CDR2 is SVGIG (reference sequence). The CDR3 reads CAWSGRGANEKLFF. CDR3 sequence (DNA): TGTGCCTGGAGTGGACGGGGGGCTAATGAAAAACTGTTTTTT.

Only a few counts were recorded for this clone. This sequence joins TRBV5-4 and TRBJ2-2; D may be TRBD1 (6 bases). Germline-derived CDR1 and CDR2 are SGHNT and YYREEE (reference sequence). This CDR3 is built from 15 residues. The V end lost 0 bases, the J end lost 6 bases, and 12 bases lay between the germline ends. The CDR3 reads CASSLEDSLSGELFF. The CDR3 DNA is TGTGCCAGCAGCTTGGAGGACAGCCTCTCCGGGGAGCTGTTTTTT.

The rearrangement links TRBV21-1 to TRBJ2-3; the table's TRBD2 call for D was not verified on the DNA. TRBV21-1 counts as a pseudogene. The CDR3 has 15 residues. The CDR3 nucleotides are TGTGCCAGCTCCTCCCCATGCGGGAGTCGAAATACGCAGTATTTT. Translated, it gives CASSSPCGSRNTQYF.

The chain couples TRBV2 to TRBJ1-2, with no clear D. The CDR3 totals 12 residues. Looked up from germline, CDR1 is SNHLY and CDR2 is FYNNEI. Trimming cost V 4 bases and J 2 bases, with 5 bases left between them. CDR3 sequence (DNA): TGTGCCAGCAGTGTCCTCAACTATGGCTACACCTTC. Protein product: CASSVLNYGYTF.

The chain couples TRBV7-8 to TRBJ2-1, with a weak D call TRBD1 (6 bases). Trimming took off 0 bases at V and 5 bases at J, with 14 bases between the two ends. Germline CDR1 is SGHVS and CDR2 is FQNEAQ. This CDR3 is 16 amino acids long. The CDR3 spells CASSLAGQGMNNEQFF. CDR3 in DNA: TGTGCCAGCAGCTTAGCCGGGCAGGGGATGAACAATGAGCAGTTCTTC.

The V and J genes are TRBV28 and TRBJ1-4, with 8 bases that match TRBD1. The CDR3 spans 12 residues. Germline V CDR1 and CDR2: MDHEN, SYDVKM. CDR3 bases: TGTGGTTCAGGGGGCACTAATGAAAAACTGTTTTTT. Amino acid sequence: CGSGGTNEKLFF.

The chain is built from TRBV5-1 and TRBJ2-1; 7 bases match TRBD2. V was pared by 4 bases and J by 6 bases, with 13 bases of the junction left unmatched. CDR1 is SGHRS, CDR2 YFSETQ, per germline. The CDR3 length is 16 residues. CDR3 DNA sequence: TGCGCCAGCAGCGCTGCCGGGACTACTCTTCGCAATGAGCAGTTCTTC. Protein: CASSAAGTTLRNEQFF.